One T cell receptor (beta chain) is described in this entry. Its antigen remains unknown. Amplification used 60 Vbeta primers and 13 Jbeta primers. Libraries were prepared by immunoSEQ multiplex PCR; TCRdb keeps only in-frame clonotypes and omits some of them. This table holds approximately 170,000 clones, around 67% found once. The J segment lost 6 bases and the V segment lost 4 bases, leaving 4 bases of the junction unmatched. The CDR3 spans 15 residues. Germline CDR1 is SNHLY and CDR2 is FYNNEI. The sample originates from a study of cytomegalovirus exposure and HLA in healthy donors. Notes on the study in general: In a later analysis, V- and J-gene trimming of beta chains associated with a DCLRE1C missense variant, replicated independently.

The sample taken for sequencing was PBMCs. This rearrangement joins TRBV2 to TRBJ2-2; 11 bases match TRBD1. The TCR comes from a woman under 30 in good health and CMV-seropositive. The CDR3 DNA reads as TGTGCCAGCAGTGGTGGACAGGGGGCGGCCGGGGAGCTGTTTTTT. Its protein is CASSGGQGAAGELFF.